The present TCR beta chain was sequenced within a study of CD8 T cells in ankylosing spondylitis. The study's findings and limits: What appeared characteristic of ankylosing spondylitis blood was a TCR beta motif of 7 or 8 highly homologous variants.

Comment on this clonotype: Antigen specificity is unknown.

TCRdb called the 5' RACE reads again in MiXCR, with one record for every CDR3 protein. The data contain around 770,000 distinct CDR3 sequences, around 19% of them singletons. CDR1 is SGHRS and CDR2 is YFSETQ in the germline V gene. This CDR3 has 15 residues. Trimming stripped 0 bases from V and 2 bases from J, with 9 bases between. The rearrangement joins TRBV5-1 to TRBJ1-3, with D uncertain. Sequencing was carried out using blood, either unsorted or a sorted T cell fraction (not recorded which). The clonotype was recovered from a male donor with ankylosing spondylitis. CDR3 sequence reads: CASSLGSSAGNTIYF. For the CDR3, the DNA is TGCGCCAGCAGCTTGGGGTCCAGCGCTGGAAACACCATATATTTT.